These 5 T cell receptor beta chains originate from one sample sequenced in a study of CD4+ T cells in melanoma (dated by TCRdb to 2022 to 2024). The library was produced with the immunoSEQ multiplex PCR assay. As stored in TCRdb, this immuneACCESS dataset retains in-frame rearrangements with V and J assigned. A fraction of the clones does not appear; measured against another copy, unresolved V genes explain less than half of the discrepancy, and the remainder lacks a known reason. Within this sample are about 3,800 clones, with around 60% of them counted one time only. The top ten clonotypes cover around 21% of the sample. The specimen was cells from a culture (not recorded whether cultured in vitro). The source is a human donor with melanoma.

A note on this clone: The sample has other DNA sequences that encode this CDR3 too. The V gene is TRBV6-5, the J gene TRBJ2-7; the match to TRBD1 covers 9 bases. CDR3 length equals 14 residues. Trimming cost V 5 bases and J 0 bases; bases outside gene matches: 2. CDR1 and CDR2 (germline): MNHEY, SVGAGI. CDR3 region: CASSPGQGSYEQYF. CDR3 DNA: TGTGCCAGCAGTCCGGGACAGGGCTCCTACGAGCAGTACTTC.

The chain couples TRBV15 to TRBJ1-6; D is ambiguous. The CDR3 sequence is 18 residues long. The V gene's germline CDR1 is LNHNV and CDR2 YYDKDF (reference sequence). Trimming took off 1 base at V and 0 bases at J, with 13 bases between the two ends. The DNA for the CDR3 is TGTGCCACCAGCAGAGTCCATCCGGGAAGCTCCTATAATTCACCCCTCCACTTT. It is translated as CATSRVHPGSSYNSPLHF.

The V and J genes are TRBV7-8 and TRBJ2-7; D is uncertain. The CDR3 sequence is 14 residues long. Germline-derived CDR1 and CDR2 are SGHVS and FQNEAQ. With 5 bases removed from V and 2 bases from J, the gap between germline ends came to 13 bases. The CDR3 nucleotides are TGTGCCAGCAGCCCCCCGGAACATCCCTACGAGCAGTACTTC. Amino acid sequence: CASSPPEHPYEQYF.

This chain joins TRBV19 and TRBJ2-7; 7 bases are a match to TRBD2. After removal of 5 bases from V and 0 bases from J, the junction contained 4 bases not matched to a gene. The CDR3 contains 14 residues. Germline CDR1 is LNHDA and CDR2 is SQIVND (reference sequence). The DNA for the CDR3 is TGTGCCAGTAGTCCTGGGACTATCTCCTACGAGCAGTACTTC. Its protein is CASSPGTISYEQYF.

This clone has only a few counts. This rearrangement joins TRBV6-5 to TRBJ2-7, with 9 bases fitting TRBD1. In germline, CDR1 is MNHEY, CDR2 SVGAGI. Germline trimming cut 2 bases from V and 5 bases from J; bases unmatched to any gene: 7. The CDR3 totals 15 residues. The CDR3, as DNA: TGTGCCAGCAGTTACCCGGGGACAGGGTCGGACGAGCAGTACTTC. Translated: CASSYPGTGSDEQYF.